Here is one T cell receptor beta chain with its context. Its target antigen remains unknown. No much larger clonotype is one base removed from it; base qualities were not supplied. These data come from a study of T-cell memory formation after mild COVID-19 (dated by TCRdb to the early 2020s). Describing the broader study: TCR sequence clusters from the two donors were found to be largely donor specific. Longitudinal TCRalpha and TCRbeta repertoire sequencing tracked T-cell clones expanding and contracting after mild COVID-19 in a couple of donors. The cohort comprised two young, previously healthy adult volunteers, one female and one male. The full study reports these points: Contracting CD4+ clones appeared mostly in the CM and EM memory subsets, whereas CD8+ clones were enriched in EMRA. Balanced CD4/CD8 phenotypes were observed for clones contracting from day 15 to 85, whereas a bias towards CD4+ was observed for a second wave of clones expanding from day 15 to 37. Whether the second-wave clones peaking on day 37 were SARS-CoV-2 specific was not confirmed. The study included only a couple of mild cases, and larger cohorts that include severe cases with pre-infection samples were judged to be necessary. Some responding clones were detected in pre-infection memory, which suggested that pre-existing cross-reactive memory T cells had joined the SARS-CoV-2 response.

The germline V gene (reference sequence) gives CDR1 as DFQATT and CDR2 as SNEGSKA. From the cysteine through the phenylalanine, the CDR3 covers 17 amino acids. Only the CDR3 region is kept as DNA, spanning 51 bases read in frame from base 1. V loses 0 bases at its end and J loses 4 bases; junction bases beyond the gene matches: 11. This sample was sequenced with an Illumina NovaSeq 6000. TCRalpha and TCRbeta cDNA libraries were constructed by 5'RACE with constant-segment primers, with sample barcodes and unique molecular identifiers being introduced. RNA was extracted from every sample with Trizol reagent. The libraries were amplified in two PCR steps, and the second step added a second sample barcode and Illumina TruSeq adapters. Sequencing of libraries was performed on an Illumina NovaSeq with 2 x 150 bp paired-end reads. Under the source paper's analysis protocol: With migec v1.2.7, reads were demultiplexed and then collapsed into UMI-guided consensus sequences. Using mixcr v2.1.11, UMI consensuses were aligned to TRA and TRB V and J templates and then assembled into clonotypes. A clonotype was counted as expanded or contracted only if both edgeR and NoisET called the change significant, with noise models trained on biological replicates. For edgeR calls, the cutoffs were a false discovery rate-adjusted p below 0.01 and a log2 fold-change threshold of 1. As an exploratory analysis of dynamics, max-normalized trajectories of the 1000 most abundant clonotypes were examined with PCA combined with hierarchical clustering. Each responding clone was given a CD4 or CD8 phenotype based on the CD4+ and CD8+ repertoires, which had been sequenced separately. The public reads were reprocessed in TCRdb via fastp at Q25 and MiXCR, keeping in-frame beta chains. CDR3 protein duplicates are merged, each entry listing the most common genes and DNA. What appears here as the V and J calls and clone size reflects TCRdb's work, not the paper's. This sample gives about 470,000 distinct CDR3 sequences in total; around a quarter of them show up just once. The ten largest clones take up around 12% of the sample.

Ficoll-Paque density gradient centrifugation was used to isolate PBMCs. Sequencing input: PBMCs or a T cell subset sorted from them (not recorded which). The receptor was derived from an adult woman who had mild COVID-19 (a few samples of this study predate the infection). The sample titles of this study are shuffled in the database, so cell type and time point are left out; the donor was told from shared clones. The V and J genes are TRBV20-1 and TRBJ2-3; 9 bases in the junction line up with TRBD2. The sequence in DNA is TGCAGTGCTAGAGATGGAGGAAGCGGGAGGAGGGCAGATACGCAGTATTTT. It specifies CSARDGGSGRRADTQYF.